These 19 T cell receptor beta chains originate from one sample sequenced in a study of CD8+CD57+ T cells in acquired aplastic anemia. In patients chosen for sequencing, flow cytometry had shown CD8+CD57+ cell expansion. TCR beta VDJ combinations and CDR3 sequences were profiled from genomic DNA. TCRdb fed the reads into MiXCR, producing one record per CDR3 protein. The sample has more than 250,000 distinct CDR3 sequences, roughly 82% seen once. The sample consisted of sorted CD4+, CD8+, or CD8+CD57+ T cells (not recorded which) from PBMCs. The source of these receptors is a human donor with aplastic anemia.

This clonotype was found once. One end of the junction varies from germline; a read error may be responsible. This chain connects TRBV7-2 to TRBJ2-1; the D gene is possibly TRBD2 (5 bases). In germline, CDR1 is SGHTA, CDR2 FQGNSA. This CDR3 has 14 amino acids. This CDR3 is CASSSHPSYNAQSF. As DNA, the CDR3 is TGTGCCAGCAGCTCCCATCCTAGCTACAATGCGCAGTCCTTC.

This clonotype was counted at least ten times. This chain connects TRBV27 to TRBJ1-2; D remains ambiguous. The germline V gene has CDR1 MNHEY and CDR2 SMNVEV (reference sequence). This CDR3 has 13 residues. Trimming took off 6 bases at V and 3 bases at J, with 11 bases between the two ends. The CDR3 loop is CASSKGGYYGYTF. The CDR3 DNA reads TGTGCCAGCAGCAAGGGAGGGTACTATGGCTACACCTTC.

The chain employs TRBV7-8 and TRBJ1-6; a possible D gene is TRBD1 (6 bases). The CDR3 spans 15 residues. Trimming stripped 1 base from V and 8 bases from J, with 12 bases between. From germline, CDR1 is SGHVS and CDR2 FQNEAQ. The CDR3 DNA follows: TGTGCCAGCAGCTTAGTAGAACAGGGCCATTCACCCCTCCACTTT. Amino acid sequence: CASSLVEQGHSPLHF.

Concerning this clonotype itself: The CDR3 ends on some other residue instead of the conserved phenylalanine or tryptophan, so this is likely a read error. The DNA is left out, because the CDR3 cannot be placed on it with certainty; the CDR3 is given as TCRdb lists it. The chain recombines TRBV7-6 with TRBJ1-2; the table names TRBD1, a call not compared with the DNA. Counting both end residues, the CDR3 totals 13 amino acids. Germline V CDR1 and CDR2: SGHVS, FNYEAQ. The CDR3 region is CASSSGRGQYSNQ.

The V and J genes are TRBV7-9 and TRBJ1-5, with D unclear. With 3 bases removed from V and 5 bases from J, the gap between germline ends came to 11 bases. Germline V gives CDR1 SEHNR, CDR2 FQNEAQ (reference sequence). The CDR3 loop spans 14 amino acids. The CDR3 reads CASSFFGDDQPQHF. The CDR3 bases are TGTGCCAGCAGCTTTTTTGGGGATGATCAGCCCCAGCATTTT.

The rearrangement uses TRBV7-9 and TRBJ1-6; D uncertain. The CDR3 contains 16 residues. Germline CDR1 SEHNR, CDR2 FQNEAQ (reference sequence). Trimming pared 3 bases from V and 14 bases from J, leaving 23 bases between. DNA of the CDR3: TGTGCCAGCAGCTTTCAGAGAGGCGGCTGGAGTGCAGCCCTCCACTTT. Protein sequence: CASSFQRGGWSAALHF.

The J gene is TRBJ2-3, the V gene TRBV20-1; D is perhaps TRBD2 (7 bases). The germline gives CDR1 DFQATT, CDR2 SNEGSKA (reference sequence). The CDR3 contains 15 residues. The V end lost 4 bases, the J end lost 0 bases, and 14 bases lay between the germline ends. The CDR3 DNA is TGCAGTGCTATCGGGGGCGGGAGTAGCACAGATACGCAGTATTTT. This codes for CSAIGGGSSTDTQYF.

The chain is built from TRBV7-8 and TRBJ1-5; D unclear. The CDR3 contains 15 residues. The ends were cut back, 1 base at V and 12 bases at J, with 19 bases in the middle. In germline, CDR1 is SGHVS, CDR2 FQNEAQ. The CDR3 nucleotides read TGTGCCAGCAGCTTAGAGGGAGGACGCCATCCGCACCAGCATTTT. It yields the protein CASSLEGGRHPHQHF.

The chain recombines TRBV11-1 with TRBJ2-7, with D perhaps assigned TRBD1 or TRBD2 (5 bases each). This CDR3 spans 13 amino acids. Trimming removed 3 bases at V and 3 bases at J, with 9 bases between. Germline V CDR1 and CDR2: SGHAT, FQDESV (reference sequence). The CDR3 sequence: CASSFGTGYEQYV. The CDR3 coding sequence is TGTGCCAGCAGCTTCGGGACCGGCTACGAGCAGTACGTC.

Concerning this clonotype itself: The CDR3 does not close with the conserved phenylalanine or tryptophan, likely indicating a read error. V and J are TRBV19 and TRBJ2-1, with TRBD2 matching over 7 bases. The CDR3 extends over 16 amino acids. CDR1 is LNHDA and CDR2 is SQIVND in the germline V gene (reference sequence). With V trimmed by 5 bases and J by 11 bases, 18 bases remained unmatched. CDR3 residues: CASSQASGTGHDQQFV. The DNA of the CDR3 is TGTGCCAGTAGTCAGGCTAGCGGAACCGGTCATGATCAGCAGTTCGTC.

About this clonotype: At one of its ends the junction is not consistent with the germline gene, which may arise from a read error. The gene calls are TRBV7-9 and TRBJ1-2; TRBD1 might be the D (5 bases). Germline CDR1 SEHNR, CDR2 FQNEAQ (reference sequence). The CDR3 contains 15 residues. Written as DNA, the CDR3 is TGTGCCAGCAGCGGGCAGGGCAAAGTTGGTTCGGCCAAAGGCTTC. Translated, it gives CASSGQGKVGSAKGF. Supplemented by reference TRBV7-9 and TRBJ1-2, the full variable domain reads DTGVSQNPRHKITKRGQNVTFRCDPISEHNRLYWYRQTLGQGPEFLTYFQNEAQLEKSRLLSDRFSAERPKGSFSTLEIQRTEQGDSAMYLCASSGQGKVGSAKGFGSGTRLTVV.

The chain links TRBV20-1 to TRBJ1-2, with a tentative D call TRBD1 (5 bases). The CDR3 has 14 residues. The V gene's germline CDR1 is DFQATT and CDR2 SNEGSKA (reference sequence). V lost 6 bases, J lost 5 bases, and 19 bases lay in between. The CDR3 protein is CSASSWGVGYGYTF. CDR3 DNA sequence: TGCAGTGCCAGTAGTTGGGGGGTCGGATATGGCTACACCTTC.

This clonotype was seen just once. The chain has TRBV9 and TRBJ1-1; no definite D call. Per germline, CDR1 SGDLS and CDR2 YYNGEE. There are 15 residues in the CDR3. V was clipped by 4 bases and J by 6 bases, with 19 bases between them. This CDR3 is CASSLDLTRHSEAFF. CDR3 sequence (DNA): TGTGCCAGCAGCTTAGATCTGACAAGGCACTCTGAAGCTTTCTTT.

This rearrangement joins TRBV7-8 to TRBJ2-3, with TRBD2 as a possible D gene (6 bases). V dropped 0 bases and J dropped 15 bases, with 22 bases sitting between them. The CDR3 has 15 amino acids. The germline gives CDR1 SGHVS, CDR2 FQNEAQ. CDR3 region: CASSLAGGPEDQYYF. The CDR3 DNA sequence: TGTGCCAGCAGCTTAGCGGGAGGTCCCGAAGATCAGTATTATTTT.

The chain joins TRBV7-8 to TRBJ2-7, with unresolved D. The V gene's germline CDR1 is SGHVS and CDR2 FQNEAQ. The CDR3 loop spans 18 amino acids. Trimming stripped 3 bases from V and 1 base from J, with 22 bases between. The CDR3 bases are TGTGCCAGCAGCTTTCAGCCAGACGCCACAGCCCTTTCCTACGAGCAGTACGTC. Its translation is CASSFQPDATALSYEQYV.

A word on this clonotype: This CDR3 fails to terminate in the conserved phenylalanine or tryptophan, so it likely reflects a read error. The chain is built from TRBV2 and TRBJ2-3, with 10 bases matching TRBD1. Losses at the gene ends were 9 bases for V and 4 bases for J; bases not matched to a gene: 10. CDR1 and CDR2 from the germline V gene are SNHLY and FYNNEI. This CDR3 comprises 15 residues. The CDR3 nucleotides are TGTGCCAGTAGCACAGGGACAGGGGTCCCAGATACGCAGTATATT. Its protein product is CASSTGTGVPDTQYI.

On this clonotype itself: The final CDR3 position lacks the conserved phenylalanine or tryptophan, pointing to a likely read error. It is unclear where the CDR3 begins or ends on the DNA, so no DNA is shown, and the CDR3 is as TCRdb lists it. The chain couples TRBV7-9 to TRBJ2-1. Germline CDR1 SEHNR, CDR2 FQNEAQ (reference sequence). Ends included, the CDR3 has 13 residues. This CDR3 reads CASSSGRSREEYL.

With regard to this clonotype: This CDR3 is missing its conserved last phenylalanine or tryptophan, likely due to a read error. The limits of the CDR3 on the DNA are not certain, so only TCRdb's listed CDR3 is given. The rearrangement joins TRBV7-3 to TRBJ1-2. Ends included, the CDR3 has 13 residues. Germline V gene data show CDR1 as SGHTA and CDR2 as FQGTGA. The CDR3: CASSPGGGPTDTL.

This clonotype has more than one count but fewer than ten. One end of the junction is discordant with germline, which a read error may explain. The chain combines TRBV5-4 with TRBJ2-1; D unresolved. Germline CDR1 reads SGHNT; CDR2 reads YYREEE (reference sequence). The CDR3 has 12 residues. CDR3 amino acids: CASSYTTREPFF. For the CDR3, the DNA is TGTGCCAGCAGCTATACTACGAGAGAGCCGTTCTTC.